The next 25 T cell receptor beta chains were all read from a single sample in a study of shared clonotypes between healthy human individuals. TCRdb keeps only in-frame clones here, not all; method: immunoSEQ multiplex PCR. The table includes approximately 2.5 million clones, around 94% detected once. Sequences were obtained from naive CD4+ T cells sorted from blood. The subset was: CD45RA+ positively selected. These receptors were collected from a man aged 18 to 29 in good health.

The chain is built from TRBV5-6 and TRBJ2-7; tentative D call: TRBD1 (6 bases). Trimming removed 3 bases from V and 3 bases from J, with 10 bases in between. The V gene's germline CDR1 is SGHDT and CDR2 YYEEEE. This CDR3 spans 13 amino acids. The CDR3 region has the DNA TGTGCCAGCAGCTCAAACAGGGTCTACGAGCAGTACTTC. The encoded protein is CASSSNRVYEQYF.

V gene TRBV5-1 combines with J gene TRBJ2-7, with D possibly matching TRBD2 (5 bases). The CDR3 length is 15 residues. Between the trimmed V and J ends, which lost 0 bases and 9 bases, there was a span of 19 bases. The germline gives CDR1 SGHRS, CDR2 YFSETQ. CDR3 nucleotides: TGCGCCAGCAGCTTGGCTGACTCTCGAGGGAATCCGCAGTACTTC. Translating it yields CASSLADSRGNPQYF.

Note on this clone: This same CDR3 is encoded by further DNA sequences in the sample. This sequence joins TRBV9 and TRBJ2-2; no definite D call. CDR1 and CDR2 (germline): SGDLS, YYNGEE. The CDR3 length is 14 residues. The germline V and J ends were trimmed by 1 base and 3 bases, with 7 bases remaining between them. The CDR3 sequence: CASSVLGHTGELFF. The CDR3 DNA follows: TGTGCCAGCAGCGTACTTGGTCACACCGGGGAGCTGTTTTTT. The whole variable domain, filled in from reference TRBV9 and TRBJ2-2, reads DSGVTQTPKHLITATGQRVTLRCSPRSGDLSVYWYQQSLDQGLQFLIQYYNGEERAKGNILERFSAQQFPDLHSELNLSSLELGDSALYFCASSVLGHTGELFFGEGSRLTVL.

The genes are TRBV5-5 and TRBJ2-3, with TRBD2 as a possible D gene (6 bases). The CDR3 contains 14 residues. Trimming pared 1 base from V and 6 bases from J, leaving 12 bases between. Germline lookup yields CDR1 SGHKS and CDR2 YYEKEE (reference sequence). The CDR3 reads CASSLYRGGDTQYF. CDR3 in DNA: TGTGCCAGCAGCTTGTACCGGGGAGGTGATACGCAGTATTTT.

The chain is built from TRBV7-2 and TRBJ1-4; TRBD1 might be the D (5 bases). The CDR3 contains 11 residues. Trimming took 3 bases from V and 10 from J, leaving 6 bases between them. Germline V gene sequence: CDR1 SGHTA, CDR2 FQGNSA. The CDR3 coding sequence is TGTGCCAGCAGCTTGGGGGGAAAACTGTTTTTT. It yields the protein CASSLGGKLFF. Supplemented by reference TRBV7-2 and TRBJ1-4, the full variable domain reads GAGVSQSPSNKVTEKGKDVELRCDPISGHTALYWYRQSLGQGLEFLIYFQGNSAPDKSGLPSDRFSAERTGGSVSTLTIQRTQQEDSAVYLCASSLGGKLFFGSGTQLSVL.

The V and J genes are TRBV4-2 and TRBJ2-1, with 9 bases that match TRBD2. The V and J ends lost 1 base and 4 bases, in that order; junction bases with no gene match: 2. The CDR3 runs 15 residues. Germline assignment: CDR1 LGHNA and CDR2 YNFKEQ. The CDR3 DNA is TGTGCCAGCAGCCAAGGCCTAGCGGGGTACAATGAGCAGTTCTTC. Translated, it gives CASSQGLAGYNEQFF.

This chain joins TRBV30 and TRBJ2-2, with 7 positions matching TRBD2. The CDR3 runs 14 residues. Germline V gene lookup returns CDR1 GTSNPN and CDR2 SVGIG (reference sequence). V was clipped by 5 bases and J by 4 bases; unmatched bases: 7. The CDR3 is CAWGGLVGTGELFF. The CDR3 nucleotides are TGTGCCTGGGGTGGACTAGTCGGCACCGGGGAGCTGTTTTTT. Full variable domain (missing parts from reference TRBV30 and TRBJ2-2): SQTIHQWPATLVQPVGSPLSLECTVEGTSNPNLYWYRQAAGRGLQLLFYSVGIGQISSEVPQNLSASRPQDRQFILSSKKLLLSDSGFYLCAWGGLVGTGELFFGEGSRLTVL.

Only a few counts were recorded for this clone. This sequence joins TRBV29-1 and TRBJ1-1; D not certain. V was cut by 4 bases and J by 10 bases, with 10 bases left in between. In germline, CDR1 is SQVTM, CDR2 ANQGSEA. The CDR3 is 10 residues long. CDR3 bases: TGCAGCGTTGTTGAGGCTTCAGCTTTCTTT. Translated, it gives CSVVEASAFF.

V and J are TRBV30 and TRBJ2-5, with TRBD1 identical over 8 bases. The CDR3 is 16 amino acids. Germline values: CDR1 GTSNPN, CDR2 SVGIG (reference sequence). V shed 3 bases, J shed 5 bases, and the junction held 14 bases outside the gene matches. This CDR3 reads CAWSSPWTGMKETQYF. CDR3 DNA sequence: TGTGCCTGGAGCTCCCCCTGGACAGGGATGAAGGAGACCCAGTACTTC.

The CDR3 DNA reads as TGCGCCAGCAGCTTGAATTACGGAGCGAACACCGGGGAGCTGTTTTTT. It specifies CASSLNYGANTGELFF. The rearrangement uses TRBV5-1 and TRBJ2-2, with unresolved D. Germline CDR1 reads SGHRS; CDR2 reads YFSETQ. This CDR3 has 16 amino acids. V dropped 1 base and J dropped 0 bases, with 10 bases sitting between them.

V usage is TRBV27 and J usage is TRBJ1-1; D perhaps matches TRBD1 (5 bases). CDR1 and CDR2 from the germline V gene are MNHEY and SMNVEV (reference sequence). V gave up 2 bases and J gave up 1 base, with 14 bases separating them. The CDR3 sequence is 16 residues long. The DNA for the CDR3 is TGTGCCAGCAGTTTAAACCGGGGCGCAAAGAACACTGAAGCTTTCTTT. Protein sequence: CASSLNRGAKNTEAFF.

The V gene is TRBV19, the J gene TRBJ2-7; D is unclear. The CDR3 extends over 14 amino acids. Between the trimmed V and J ends, which lost 9 bases and 2 bases, there was a span of 17 bases. CDR1 is LNHDA, CDR2 SQIVND, per germline (reference sequence). The CDR3 protein is CASAAPGETYEQYF. The CDR3 nucleotides read TGTGCCAGCGCCGCCCCGGGTGAAACCTACGAGCAGTACTTC.

Turning to this clone: This CDR3 is also generated by other DNA sequences in the sample. This chain joins TRBV5-1 and TRBJ2-2; a weak D match, TRBD1 (5 bases). This CDR3 comprises 15 residues. Germline V gene data show CDR1 as SGHRS and CDR2 as YFSETQ. Trimming took off 0 bases at V and 3 bases at J, with 9 bases between the two ends. The CDR3 DNA reads TGCGCCAGCAGCTTGGGAGACAGAGACACCGGGGAGCTGTTTTTT. Translated, it gives CASSLGDRDTGELFF.

This clone came up once. The same CDR3 also results from other DNA sequences found in this sample. The chain uses TRBV9 and TRBJ2-3; D is unresolved. CDR1 SGDLS and CDR2 YYNGEE come from the germline V gene. The germline V and J ends were trimmed by 0 bases and 2 bases, with 7 bases remaining between them. The CDR3 extends over 14 amino acids. CDR3 in DNA: TGTGCCAGCAGCGTAGCGCGCTCCACAGATACGCAGTATTTT. It specifies CASSVARSTDTQYF.

The V call is TRBV5-1, the J call TRBJ1-1, with D possibly matching TRBD1 (6 bases). CDR1 is SGHRS, CDR2 YFSETQ, per germline. This CDR3 comprises 15 residues. Trimming cost V 0 bases and J 3 bases, with 12 bases left between them. CDR3 region: CASSLAGAQDTEAFF. The CDR3 nucleotides are TGCGCCAGCAGCTTGGCGGGGGCTCAGGACACTGAAGCTTTCTTT. The variable domain in full, completed from reference TRBV5-1 and TRBJ1-1, reads KAGVTQTPRYLIKTRGQQVTLSCSPISGHRSVSWYQQTPGQGLQFLFEYFSETQRNKGNFPGRFSGRQFSNSRSEMNVSTLELGDSALYLCASSLAGAQDTEAFFGQGTRLTVV.

The genes are TRBV10-2 and TRBJ2-7; TRBD2 matches at 7 bases. Looked up from germline, CDR1 is WSHSY and CDR2 is SAAADI. This CDR3 region has 12 residues. The J segment lost 5 bases and the V segment lost 5 bases, leaving 3 bases of the junction unmatched. CDR3 sequence (DNA): TGCGCCAGCAGTATGGGGGGGAACGAGCAGTACTTC. It yields the protein CASSMGGNEQYF.

The chain recombines TRBV5-1 with TRBJ1-3; D gene ambiguous. This CDR3 has 16 amino acids. Germline CDR1 SGHRS, CDR2 YFSETQ. Between the trimmed V and J ends, which lost 1 base and 0 bases, there was a span of 11 bases. This CDR3 is CASSLMGSSSGNTIYF. In nucleotides, the CDR3 is TGCGCCAGCAGCTTGATGGGCAGCAGCTCTGGAAACACCATATATTTT.

As to this clone: At the DNA level, this CDR3 is encoded by other sequences in the same sample as well. This sequence joins TRBV6-1 and TRBJ1-3, with a possible D match to TRBD1 (5 bases). The CDR3 sequence is 14 residues long. The germline V gene encodes CDR1 MNHNS and CDR2 SASEGT. Trimming pared 0 bases from V and 8 bases from J, leaving 11 bases between. The CDR3 is CASSEALRGDTIYF. The CDR3 coding sequence is TGTGCCAGCAGTGAAGCACTAAGAGGGGACACCATATATTTT.

With respect to this clone: Other DNA sequences of this sample code for an identical CDR3. This chain connects TRBV6-1 to TRBJ1-5; D is possibly TRBD1 (6 bases). The CDR3 loop spans 14 amino acids. Germline CDR1 reads MNHNS; CDR2 reads SASEGT. Trimming took off 2 bases at V and 5 bases at J, with 10 bases between the two ends. The CDR3 bases are TGTGCCAGCAGTGAACGTCAGGGGTATCAGCCCCAGCATTTT. Translated: CASSERQGYQPQHF.

This chain uses TRBV5-1 with TRBJ2-3; D is perhaps TRBD2 (6 bases). The CDR3 runs 14 residues. The germline CDR1 and CDR2 sequences are SGHRS and YFSETQ. V dropped 2 bases and J dropped 2 bases, with 9 bases sitting between them. This CDR3 is CASSFLANTDTQYF. The DNA of the CDR3 is TGCGCCAGCAGCTTCCTAGCGAACACAGATACGCAGTATTTT.

This sequence joins TRBV4-2 and TRBJ1-2, with D unclear. Per the germline V gene, CDR1 is LGHNA and CDR2 is YNFKEQ. V was pared by 5 bases and J by 6 bases, with 16 bases between. The CDR3 spans 14 residues. CDR3 sequence (DNA): TGTGCCAGCAGCGTCAGTGAGGCCTGGGATGGCTACACCTTC. It is translated as CASSVSEAWDGYTF.

The chain carries TRBV5-1 and TRBJ2-1; 12 bases agree with TRBD1. Germline loops: CDR1 SGHRS, CDR2 YFSETQ. The CDR3 contains 16 residues. With 2 bases clipped from V and 6 bases from J, the junction kept 6 bases outside the gene matches. CDR3 nucleotide sequence: TGCGCCAGCAGCTTCGTCGGGGACAGGGGGCTCAATGAGCAGTTCTTC. Protein product: CASSFVGDRGLNEQFF.

This chain links TRBV4-1 with TRBJ1-2, with D hard to call. The CDR3 covers 13 residues. Per the germline V gene, CDR1 is MGHRA and CDR2 is YSYEKL. V shed 4 bases and J shed 3 bases, with 9 bases lying between them. CDR3 protein: CASSPSTDYGYTF. CDR3 nucleotides: TGCGCCAGCAGCCCATCTACGGACTATGGCTACACCTTC.

The chain couples TRBV27 to TRBJ2-7, with 13 bases that match TRBD2. V shed 2 bases, J shed 5 bases, and the junction held 3 bases outside the gene matches. This CDR3 is built from 15 residues. Germline-derived CDR1 and CDR2 are MNHEY and SMNVEV (reference sequence). The CDR3 DNA sequence: TGTGCCAGCAGTTTAAGTGGACTAGCGGGAGACGAGCAGTACTTC. Amino acids: CASSLSGLAGDEQYF.

Comment on this clone: Other DNA sequences in the same sample also yield this CDR3. The chain joins TRBV6-5 to TRBJ1-1; no clear D gene. The CDR3 runs 11 residues. V dropped 6 bases and J dropped 2 bases, with 4 bases sitting between them. Germline loops: CDR1 MNHEY, CDR2 SVGAGI. This chain's CDR3 is CASRRNTEAFF. The CDR3 nucleotides read TGTGCCAGCAGGCGTAACACTGAAGCTTTCTTT.